This TCR beta chain was documented in a study of identical twins. The germline gives CDR1 SGHRS, CDR2 YFSETQ. CDR3 length: 16 residues. Trimming pared 4 bases from V and 3 bases from J, leaving 20 bases between. TCRdb re-called the 5' RACE reads through MiXCR, storing one row per CDR3 protein. The sample gives roughly 690,000 distinct CDR3 sequences, 21% of which show up once; 4% to 5.5% is in the top ten. Points from the study as a whole: Invariant MAIT and iNKT cells are populations that could partly confound zero-insertion analyses.

The table lists this clonotype with a few counts. What it binds is unknown. The same sample was also used in a study of T cells expressing NK-cell markers. According to that study: CD8+ T cells in 5 or 6 donors included dominant NKG2C+ clonotypes at roughly 1.0-8%. Whether expanded NKG2C+ T cell clones recognized HCMV stayed uncertain.

The chain joins TRBV5-1 to TRBJ2-7, with D perhaps being TRBD1 or TRBD2 (5 bases each). The sample comprised PBMCs. The TCR originated in a woman aged 18-35 years in good health. The CDR3: CASSPRGGDLDYEQYF. DNA for the CDR3: TGCGCCAGCAGCCCGAGGGGCGGAGATTTAGACTACGAGCAGTACTTC.